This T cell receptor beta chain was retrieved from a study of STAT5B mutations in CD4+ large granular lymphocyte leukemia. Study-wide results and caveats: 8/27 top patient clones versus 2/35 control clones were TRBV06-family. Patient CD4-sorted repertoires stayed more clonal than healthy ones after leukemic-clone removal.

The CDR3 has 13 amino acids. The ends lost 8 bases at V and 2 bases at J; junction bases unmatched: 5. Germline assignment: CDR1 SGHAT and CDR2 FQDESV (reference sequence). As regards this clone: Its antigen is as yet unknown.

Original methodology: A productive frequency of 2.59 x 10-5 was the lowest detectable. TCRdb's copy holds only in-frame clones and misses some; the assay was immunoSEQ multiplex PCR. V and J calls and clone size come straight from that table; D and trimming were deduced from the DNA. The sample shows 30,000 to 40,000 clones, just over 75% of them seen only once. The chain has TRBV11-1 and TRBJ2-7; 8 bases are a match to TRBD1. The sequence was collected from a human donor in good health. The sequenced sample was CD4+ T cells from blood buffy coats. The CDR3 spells CASVRTGTYEQYF. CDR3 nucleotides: TGTGCCAGCGTCCGGACAGGGACCTACGAGCAGTACTTC.